This T cell receptor (beta chain) appears in the sequencing data of a study of identical twins. TCRdb passed the 5' RACE reads through MiXCR, listing each CDR3 protein once. The table shows about 520,000 distinct CDR3 sequences, with about 20% occurring only once. The CDR3 totals 13 residues. Germline V gives CDR1 SEHNR, CDR2 FQNEAQ (reference sequence). V was cut by 5 bases and J by 5 bases, with 12 bases left in between. As concerns this clonotype: Antigen: not known.

The study's findings and limits: Fewer insertions marked abundant cord blood beta clonotypes; young adult naive trended weakly, memory not at all.

Separately, the same data were catalogued under a study of T cells expressing NK-cell markers. From that paper: Whether expanded NKG2C+ T cell clones recognized HCMV stayed uncertain.

The clonotype originates from a woman under 30 in good health. The specimen was CD4+ T cells sorted from blood. The genes are TRBV7-9 and TRBJ1-1, with D perhaps TRBD1 (6 bases). The DNA of the CDR3 is TGTGCCAGCAGCGAGGGGGGCAGTACTGAAGCTTTCTTT. Its protein is CASSEGGSTEAFF.